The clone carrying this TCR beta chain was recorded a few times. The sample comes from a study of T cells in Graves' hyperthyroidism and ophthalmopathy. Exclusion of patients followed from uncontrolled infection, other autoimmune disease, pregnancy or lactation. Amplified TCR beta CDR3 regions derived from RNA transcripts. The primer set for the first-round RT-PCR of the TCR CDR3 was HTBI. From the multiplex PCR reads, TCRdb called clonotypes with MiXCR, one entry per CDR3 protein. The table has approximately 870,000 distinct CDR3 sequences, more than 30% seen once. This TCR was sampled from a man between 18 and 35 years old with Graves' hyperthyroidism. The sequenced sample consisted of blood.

The CDR3 spells CSARLLPGGPTEAFF. The CDR3 DNA sequence: TGCAGTGCTAGACTCTTACCGGGAGGGCCCACTGAAGCTTTCTTT. The chain couples TRBV20-1 to TRBJ1-1; no clear D. The CDR3 consists of 15 residues. Between the trimmed V and J ends, which lost 2 bases and 4 bases, there was a span of 17 bases. Germline V CDR1 and CDR2: DFQATT, SNEGSKA (reference sequence).